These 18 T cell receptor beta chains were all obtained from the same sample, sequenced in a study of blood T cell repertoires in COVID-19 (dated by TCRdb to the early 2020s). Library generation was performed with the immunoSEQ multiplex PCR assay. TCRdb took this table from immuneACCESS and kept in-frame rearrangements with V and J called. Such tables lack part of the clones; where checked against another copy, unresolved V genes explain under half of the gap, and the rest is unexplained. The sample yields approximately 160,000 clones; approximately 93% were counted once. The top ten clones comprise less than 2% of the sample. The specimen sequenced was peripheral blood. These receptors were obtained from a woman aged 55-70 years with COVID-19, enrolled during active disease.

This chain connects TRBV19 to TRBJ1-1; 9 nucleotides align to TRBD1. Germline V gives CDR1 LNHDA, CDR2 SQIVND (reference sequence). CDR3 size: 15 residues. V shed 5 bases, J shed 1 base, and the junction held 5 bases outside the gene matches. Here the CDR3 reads CASSLTGGANTEAFF. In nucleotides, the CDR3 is TGTGCCAGTAGTCTTACAGGGGGCGCGAACACTGAAGCTTTCTTT.

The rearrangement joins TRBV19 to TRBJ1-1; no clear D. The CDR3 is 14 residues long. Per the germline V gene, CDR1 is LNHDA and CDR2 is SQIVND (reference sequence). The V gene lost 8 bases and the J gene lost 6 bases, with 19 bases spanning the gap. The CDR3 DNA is TGTGCCAGTGTTGATAAGGGAGACTCGGCTGAAGCTTTCTTT. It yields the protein CASVDKGDSAEAFF. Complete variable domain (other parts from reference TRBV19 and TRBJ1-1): DGGITQSPKYLFRKEGQNVTLSCEQNLNHDAMYWYRQDPGQGLRLIYYSQIVNDFQKGDIAEGYSVSREKKESFPLTVTSAQKNPTAFYLCASVDKGDSAEAFFGQGTRLTVV.

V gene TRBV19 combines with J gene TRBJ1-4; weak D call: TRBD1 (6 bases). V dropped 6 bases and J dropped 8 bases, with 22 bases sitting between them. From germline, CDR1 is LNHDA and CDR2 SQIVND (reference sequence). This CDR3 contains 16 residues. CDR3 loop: CASSRLLQGKPEKLFF. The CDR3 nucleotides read TGTGCCAGTAGCCGGCTTTTACAGGGAAAGCCGGAAAAACTGTTTTTT.

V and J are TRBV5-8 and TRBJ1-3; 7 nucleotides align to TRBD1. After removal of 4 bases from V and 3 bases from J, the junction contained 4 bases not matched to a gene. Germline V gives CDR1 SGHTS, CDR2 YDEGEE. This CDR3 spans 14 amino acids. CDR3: CASSRRQGGNTIYF. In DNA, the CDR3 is TGTGCCAGCAGCCGTCGACAGGGTGGAAACACCATATATTTT.

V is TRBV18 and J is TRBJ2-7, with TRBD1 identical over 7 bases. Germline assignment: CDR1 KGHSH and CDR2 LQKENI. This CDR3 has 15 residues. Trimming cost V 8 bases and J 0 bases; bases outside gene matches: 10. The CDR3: CASASRDRLSYEQYF. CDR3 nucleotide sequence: TGTGCCAGCGCATCCCGGGACAGACTCTCCTACGAGCAGTACTTC.

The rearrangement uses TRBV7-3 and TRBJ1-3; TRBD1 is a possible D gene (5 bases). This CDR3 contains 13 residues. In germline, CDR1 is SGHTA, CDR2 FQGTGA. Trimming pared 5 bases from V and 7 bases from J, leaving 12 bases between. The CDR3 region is CASSTDRSNTIYF. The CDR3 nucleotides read TGTGCCAGCAGCACCGACAGATCCAACACCATATATTTT.

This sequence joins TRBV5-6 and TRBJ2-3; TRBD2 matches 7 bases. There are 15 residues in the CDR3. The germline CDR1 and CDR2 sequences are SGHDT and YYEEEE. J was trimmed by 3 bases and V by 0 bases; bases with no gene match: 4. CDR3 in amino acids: CASSLAGGYTDTQYF. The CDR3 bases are TGTGCCAGCAGCTTGGCCGGGGGGTATACAGATACGCAGTATTTT.

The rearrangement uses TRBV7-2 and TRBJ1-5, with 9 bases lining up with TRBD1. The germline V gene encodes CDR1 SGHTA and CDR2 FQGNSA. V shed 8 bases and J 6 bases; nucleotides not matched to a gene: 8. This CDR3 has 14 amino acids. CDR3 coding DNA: TGTGCCAGCGCGGACAGGGGCGCCGGTCAGCCCCAGCATTTT. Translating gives CASADRGAGQPQHF.

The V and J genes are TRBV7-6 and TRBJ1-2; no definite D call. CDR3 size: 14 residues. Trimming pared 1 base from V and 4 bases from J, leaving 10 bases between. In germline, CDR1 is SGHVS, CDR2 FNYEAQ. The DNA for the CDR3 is TGTGCCAGCAGCTTAGGTTTCGCTAGCTATGGCTACACCTTC. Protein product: CASSLGFASYGYTF.

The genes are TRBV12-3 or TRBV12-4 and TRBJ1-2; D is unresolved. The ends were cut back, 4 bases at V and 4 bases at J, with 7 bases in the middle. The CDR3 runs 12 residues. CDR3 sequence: CASSSGSYGYTF. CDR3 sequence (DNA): TGTGCCAGCAGTTCCGGGTCCTATGGCTACACCTTC.

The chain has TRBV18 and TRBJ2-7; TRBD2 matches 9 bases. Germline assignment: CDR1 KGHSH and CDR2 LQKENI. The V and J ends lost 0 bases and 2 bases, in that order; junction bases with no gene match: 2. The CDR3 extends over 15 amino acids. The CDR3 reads CASSPPAGGPYEQYF. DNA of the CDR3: TGTGCCAGCTCACCACCTGCGGGGGGGCCCTACGAGCAGTACTTC.

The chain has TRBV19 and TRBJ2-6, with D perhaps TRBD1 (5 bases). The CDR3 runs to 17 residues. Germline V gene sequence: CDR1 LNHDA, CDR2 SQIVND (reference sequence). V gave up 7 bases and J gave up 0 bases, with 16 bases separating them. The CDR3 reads CASTRDWGDSGANVLTF. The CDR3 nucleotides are TGTGCCAGTACCAGAGATTGGGGCGACTCTGGGGCCAACGTCCTGACTTTC.

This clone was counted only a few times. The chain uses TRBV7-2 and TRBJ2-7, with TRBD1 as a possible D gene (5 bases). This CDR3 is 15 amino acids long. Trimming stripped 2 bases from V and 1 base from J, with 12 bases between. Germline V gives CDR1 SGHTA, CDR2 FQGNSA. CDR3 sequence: CASSLPFQGSYEQYF. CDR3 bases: TGTGCCAGCAGCTTACCGTTCCAGGGTTCCTACGAGCAGTACTTC.

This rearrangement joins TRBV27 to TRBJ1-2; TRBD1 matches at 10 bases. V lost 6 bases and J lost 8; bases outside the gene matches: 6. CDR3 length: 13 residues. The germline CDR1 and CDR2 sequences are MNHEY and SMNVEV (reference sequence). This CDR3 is CASSLDRGRGYTF. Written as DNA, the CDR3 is TGTGCCAGCAGCTTAGACAGGGGGCGGGGCTACACCTTC.

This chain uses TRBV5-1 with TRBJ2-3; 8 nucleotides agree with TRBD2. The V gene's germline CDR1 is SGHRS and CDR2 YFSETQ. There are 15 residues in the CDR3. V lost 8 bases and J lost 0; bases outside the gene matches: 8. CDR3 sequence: CASPGGKASTDTQYF. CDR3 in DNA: TGCGCCAGTCCGGGGGGGAAAGCTAGCACAGATACGCAGTATTTT. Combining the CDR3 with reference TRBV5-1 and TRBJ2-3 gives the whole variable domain KAGVTQTPRYLIKTRGQQVTLSCSPISGHRSVSWYQQTPGQGLQFLFEYFSETQRNKGNFPGRFSGRQFSNSRSEMNVSTLELGDSALYLCASPGGKASTDTQYFGPGTRLTVL.

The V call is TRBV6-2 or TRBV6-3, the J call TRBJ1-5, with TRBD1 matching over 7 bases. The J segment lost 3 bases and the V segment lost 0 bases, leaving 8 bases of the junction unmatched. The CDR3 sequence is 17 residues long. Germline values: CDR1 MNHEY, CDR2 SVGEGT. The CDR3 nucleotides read TGTGCCAGCAGTTACTCCCTAATGGGGACAGACAATCAGCCCCAGCATTTT. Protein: CASSYSLMGTDNQPQHF.

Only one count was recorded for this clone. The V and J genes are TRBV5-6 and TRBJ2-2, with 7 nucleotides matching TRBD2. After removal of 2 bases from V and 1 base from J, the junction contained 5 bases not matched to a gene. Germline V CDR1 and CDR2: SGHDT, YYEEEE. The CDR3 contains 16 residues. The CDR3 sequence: CASSFQAGVNTGELFF. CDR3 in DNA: TGTGCCAGCAGCTTCCAGGCGGGAGTGAACACCGGGGAGCTGTTTTTT.

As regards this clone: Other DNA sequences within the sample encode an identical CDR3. CDR3 coding DNA: TGTGCCAGCAGCCAGGGTGGCCGCGGCACTGAAGCTTTCTTT. Translation: CASSQGGRGTEAFF. The gene calls are TRBV3-1 (or the pseudogene TRBV3-2) and TRBJ1-1; D gene unclear. Germline lookup yields CDR1 LGHDT and CDR2 YNNKEL (reference sequence). There are 14 residues in the CDR3. Trimming stripped 3 bases from V and 4 bases from J, with 12 bases between.